This is a list of T cell receptor beta chains from one sample in a study of T cells after yellow fever vaccination. TCRdb analysed the 5' RACE reads with MiXCR anew, one entry per CDR3 protein. The sample holds under 250,000 distinct CDR3 sequences; about 3% are singletons and the top ten take around 3.2%. Sequencing used CD4+ T cells sorted from PBMCs, obtained 10 days after the yellow fever booster vaccination. These TCRs come from a man between 18 and 35 years old who received the YFV17D yellow fever vaccine. Both conserved end residues are part of each CDR3.

CDR3: CASSLARGLETQYF; J: TRBJ2-5; V: TRBV7-2
CDR3: CASSFTGGIGEKLFF; J: TRBJ1-4; V: TRBV5-1
CDR3: CASSRRAQKGETQYF; J: TRBJ2-5; V: TRBV11-1
CDR3: CASSLGQTTLFF; J: TRBJ1-4; V: TRBV12-3/TRBV12-4
CDR3: CASSLANQLTDTQYF; J: TRBJ2-3; V: TRBV5-1
CDR3: CSARVLRRTGMSPSNQPQHF; J: TRBJ1-5; V: TRBV20-1
CDR3: CASSLSDSSGANVLTF; J: TRBJ2-6; V: TRBV7-3
CDR3: CASSLGDREPGELFF; J: TRBJ2-2; V: TRBV12-3/TRBV12-4
CDR3: CASSQGLAGVRETQYF; J: TRBJ2-5; V: TRBV4-2
CDR3: CASSPSRLRIFRRYTGELFF; J: TRBJ2-2; V: TRBV19
CDR3: CASSARQENSPLHF; J: TRBJ1-6; V: TRBV9
CDR3: CSARQGQETQYF; J: TRBJ2-5; V: TRBV20-1
CDR3: CSARDPGASPGELFF; J: TRBJ2-2; V: TRBV20-1
CDR3: CAISGDRGETQYF; J: TRBJ2-5; V: TRBV10-3
CDR3: CASSLKYRNQPQHF; J: TRBJ1-5; V: TRBV7-2
CDR3: CASSYRRDTRGNQPQHF; J: TRBJ1-5; V: TRBV6-2/TRBV6-3
CDR3: CASRVGGGEQYF; J: TRBJ2-7; V: TRBV2
CDR3: CASNQQGAAYNEQFF; J: TRBJ2-1; V: TRBV7-9
CDR3: CASSTTRGASYEQYF; J: TRBJ2-7; V: TRBV5-4
CDR3: CSARAGIMNTEAFF; J: TRBJ1-1; V: TRBV20-1
CDR3: CASSAGTGSPLHF; J: TRBJ1-6; V: TRBV5-1
CDR3: CSARKTGGRETQYF; J: TRBJ2-5; V: TRBV20-1
CDR3: CASSLAVGASDTEAFF; J: TRBJ1-1; V: TRBV5-1
CDR3: CASSDRGREYF; J: TRBJ2-7; V: TRBV12-3/TRBV12-4
CDR3: CASSQSSGGAGDTQYF; J: TRBJ2-3; V: TRBV4-3
CDR3: CASSPRDRSYNEQFF; J: TRBJ2-1; V: TRBV9
CDR3: CASSPIGERNEQFF; J: TRBJ2-1; V: TRBV4-1
CDR3: CASGKQEANEKLFF; J: TRBJ1-4; V: TRBV12-5
CDR3: CASRPGQGYEQYF; J: TRBJ2-7; V: TRBV5-1
CDR3: CASTLGATNEKLFF; J: TRBJ1-4; V: TRBV7-2
CDR3: CAISETPGPSLFF; J: TRBJ1-4; V: TRBV10-3
CDR3: CASRGHVQETQYF; J: TRBJ2-5; V: TRBV25-1
CDR3: CATTGQANQPQHF; J: TRBJ1-5; V: TRBV19
CDR3: CSAGTGISDTQYF; J: TRBJ2-3; V: TRBV20-1
CDR3: CASSFLLGASTDTQYF; J: TRBJ2-3; V: TRBV7-9
CDR3: CASSYGTSGEYEQYF; J: TRBJ2-7; V: TRBV6-5
CDR3: CASSQGPHVNTGELFF; J: TRBJ2-2; V: TRBV4-3
CDR3: CASSLGSYTGELFF; J: TRBJ2-2; V: TRBV7-2
CDR3: CSARSGGDNEQFF; J: TRBJ2-1; V: TRBV20-1
CDR3: CASSYLTTPGTQYF; J: TRBJ2-5; V: TRBV6-5
CDR3: CASSTSGGAADTQYF; J: TRBJ2-3; V: TRBV12-3/TRBV12-4
CDR3: CASSPSTGTAYGYTF; J: TRBJ1-2; V: TRBV5-1
CDR3: CASTTTRGNTEAFF; J: TRBJ1-1; V: TRBV27
CDR3: CSASSYSPTGYTF; J: TRBJ1-2; V: TRBV20-1
CDR3: CASSRAINEKLFF; J: TRBJ1-4; V: TRBV7-2
CDR3: CASSQGGTGFQETQYF; J: TRBJ2-5; V: TRBV7-7
CDR3: CSASSGSSDTQYF; J: TRBJ2-3; V: TRBV20-1
CDR3: CASSFWGQGGYTF; J: TRBJ1-2; V: TRBV5-5